This entry is about one TCR beta chain. Germline values: CDR1 SGDLS, CDR2 YYNGEE. This CDR3 comprises 12 residues. V was pared by 3 bases and J by 9 bases, with 5 bases of the junction left unmatched. This entry is derived from a study of blood T cell repertoires in COVID-19. Study at large: There were acute and convalescent COVID-19 samples, and they came from the United States, Italy and Spain. Sample material is recorded as cDNA or gDNA derived from T cells, B-cell-depleted T cells, or PBMCs.

Per the authors' pipeline: Cell counts per sample came from amplifying reference gene primers. Measured with immunoSEQ multiplex PCR; TCRdb has only the in-frame clones, and not every one. The DNA was the basis for D and trimming; V, J and clone size are from that table. The sample has 51,000 or so clones; approximately 90% are singletons. The origin of this receptor is a man older than 75 with acute or convalescent COVID-19. The V call is TRBV9, the J call TRBJ2-5; 7 bases agree with TRBD1. The specimen sequenced was peripheral blood. The CDR3 bases are TGTGCCAGCAGCGGACAGGGACCGGCCCAGTACTTC. Its translation is CASSGQGPAQYF.